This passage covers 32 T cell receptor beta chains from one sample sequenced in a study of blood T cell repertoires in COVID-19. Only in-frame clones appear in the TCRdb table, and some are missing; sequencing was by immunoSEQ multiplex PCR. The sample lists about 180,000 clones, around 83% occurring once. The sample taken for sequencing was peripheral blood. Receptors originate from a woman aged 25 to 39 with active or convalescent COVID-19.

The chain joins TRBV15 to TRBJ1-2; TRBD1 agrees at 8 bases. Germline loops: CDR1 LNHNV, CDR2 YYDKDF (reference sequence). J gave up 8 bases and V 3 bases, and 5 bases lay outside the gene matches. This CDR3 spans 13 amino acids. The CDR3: CATSRDRVGGYTF. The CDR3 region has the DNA TGTGCCACCAGCAGGGACAGGGTTGGCGGCTACACCTTC.

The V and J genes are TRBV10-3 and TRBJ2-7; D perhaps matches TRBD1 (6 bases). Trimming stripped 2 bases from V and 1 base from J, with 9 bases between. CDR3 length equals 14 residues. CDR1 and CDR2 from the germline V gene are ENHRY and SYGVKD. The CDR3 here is CAISEARGSYEQYF. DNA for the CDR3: TGTGCCATCAGTGAGGCCAGGGGATCCTACGAGCAGTACTTC.

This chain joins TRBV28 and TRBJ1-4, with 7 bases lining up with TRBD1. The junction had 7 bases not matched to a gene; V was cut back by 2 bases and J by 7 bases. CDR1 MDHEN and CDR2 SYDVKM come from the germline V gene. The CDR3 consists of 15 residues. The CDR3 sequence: CASSLRGPLIEKLFF. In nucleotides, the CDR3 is TGTGCCAGCAGTTTAAGGGGGCCACTAATTGAAAAACTGTTTTTT.

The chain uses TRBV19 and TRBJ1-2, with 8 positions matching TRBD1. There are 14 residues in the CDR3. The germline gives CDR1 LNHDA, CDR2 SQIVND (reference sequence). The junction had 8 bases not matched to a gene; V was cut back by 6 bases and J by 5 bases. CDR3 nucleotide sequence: TGTGCCAGTAGAGGACAGGGTAGGGGTTATGGCTACACCTTC. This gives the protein CASRGQGRGYGYTF.

The CDR3 bases are TGTGCTACCATAAACTATCAGGGAAGGTCTGAAGCTTTCTTT. Translating gives CATINYQGRSEAFF. The chain combines TRBV28 with TRBJ1-1; D is possibly TRBD1 (5 bases). Germline V gene lookup returns CDR1 MDHEN and CDR2 SYDVKM. The CDR3 covers 14 residues.

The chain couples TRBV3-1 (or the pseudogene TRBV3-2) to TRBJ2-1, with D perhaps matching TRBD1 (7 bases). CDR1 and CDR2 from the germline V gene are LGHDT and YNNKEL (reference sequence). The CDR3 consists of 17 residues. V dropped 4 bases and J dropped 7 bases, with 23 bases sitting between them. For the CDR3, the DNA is TGTGCCAGCAGCCCAGGGACAGTCGGGACTGTTCTGAATGAGCAGTTCTTC. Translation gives CASSPGTVGTVLNEQFF.

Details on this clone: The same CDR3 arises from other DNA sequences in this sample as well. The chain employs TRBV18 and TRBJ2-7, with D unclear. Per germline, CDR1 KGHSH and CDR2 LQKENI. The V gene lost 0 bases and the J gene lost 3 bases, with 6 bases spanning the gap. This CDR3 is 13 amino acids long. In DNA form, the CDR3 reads TGTGCCAGCTCACCACCGGAGAGCTACGAGCAGTACTTC. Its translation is CASSPPESYEQYF.

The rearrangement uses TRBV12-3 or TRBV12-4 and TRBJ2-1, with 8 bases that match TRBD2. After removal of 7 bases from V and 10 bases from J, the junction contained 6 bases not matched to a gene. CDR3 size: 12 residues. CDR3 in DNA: TGTGCCAGCACCTGGGCTAGCGGGGAGCAGTTCTTC. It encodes CASTWASGEQFF.

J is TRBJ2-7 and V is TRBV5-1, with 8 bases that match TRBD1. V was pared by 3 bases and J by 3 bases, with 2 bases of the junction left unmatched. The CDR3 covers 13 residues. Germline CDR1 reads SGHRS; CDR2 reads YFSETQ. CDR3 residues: CASSSDRGYEQYF. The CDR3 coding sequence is TGCGCCAGCAGCTCCGACAGGGGCTACGAGCAGTACTTC. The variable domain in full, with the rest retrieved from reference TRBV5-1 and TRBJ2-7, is KAGVTQTPRYLIKTRGQQVTLSCSPISGHRSVSWYQQTPGQGLQFLFEYFSETQRNKGNFPGRFSGRQFSNSRSEMNVSTLELGDSALYLCASSSDRGYEQYFGPGTRLTVT.

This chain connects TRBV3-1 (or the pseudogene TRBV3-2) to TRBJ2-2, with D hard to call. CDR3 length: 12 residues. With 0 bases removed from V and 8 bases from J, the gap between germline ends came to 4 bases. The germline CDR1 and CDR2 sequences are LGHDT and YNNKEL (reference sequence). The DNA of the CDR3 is TGTGCCAGCAGCCAAGAATATGGGGAGCTGTTTTTT. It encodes CASSQEYGELFF.

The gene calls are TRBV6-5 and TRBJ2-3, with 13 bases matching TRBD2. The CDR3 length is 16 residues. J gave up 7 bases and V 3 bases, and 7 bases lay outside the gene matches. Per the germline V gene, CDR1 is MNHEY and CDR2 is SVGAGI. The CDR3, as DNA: TGTGCCAGCAGTTATTCCGGGACTAGCGGGACATATACGCAGTATTTT. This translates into CASSYSGTSGTYTQYF.

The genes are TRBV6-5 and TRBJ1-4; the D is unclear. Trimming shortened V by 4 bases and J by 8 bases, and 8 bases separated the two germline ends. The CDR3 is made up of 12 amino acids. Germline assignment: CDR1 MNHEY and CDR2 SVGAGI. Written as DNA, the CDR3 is TGTGCCAGCAGTTCTGGCCAAGAAAAACTGTTTTTT. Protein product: CASSSGQEKLFF.

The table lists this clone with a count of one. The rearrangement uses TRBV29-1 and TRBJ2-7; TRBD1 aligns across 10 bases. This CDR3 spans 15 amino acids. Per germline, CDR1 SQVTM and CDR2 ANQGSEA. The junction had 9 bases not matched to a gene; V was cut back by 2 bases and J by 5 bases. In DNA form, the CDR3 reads TGCAGCGTTGAACTTGTTGACAGGGGGCGGAACGAGCAGTACTTC. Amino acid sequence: CSVELVDRGRNEQYF.

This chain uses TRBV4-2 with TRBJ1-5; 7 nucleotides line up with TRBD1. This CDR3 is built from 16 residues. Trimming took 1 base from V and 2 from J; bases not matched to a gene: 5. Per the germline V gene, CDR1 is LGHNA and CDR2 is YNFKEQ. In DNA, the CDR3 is TGTGCCAGCAGCCAAGTAAAAACAGGGGGCAATCAGCCCCAGCATTTT. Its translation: CASSQVKTGGNQPQHF.

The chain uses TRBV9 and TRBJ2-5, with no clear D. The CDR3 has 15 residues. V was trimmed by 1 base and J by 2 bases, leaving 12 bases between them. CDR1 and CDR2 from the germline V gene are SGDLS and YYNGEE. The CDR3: CASSVNLGEQETQYF. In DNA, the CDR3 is TGTGCCAGCAGCGTAAACCTGGGCGAGCAAGAGACCCAGTACTTC. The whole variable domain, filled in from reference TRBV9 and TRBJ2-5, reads DSGVTQTPKHLITATGQRVTLRCSPRSGDLSVYWYQQSLDQGLQFLIQYYNGEERAKGNILERFSAQQFPDLHSELNLSSLELGDSALYFCASSVNLGEQETQYFGPGTRLLVL.

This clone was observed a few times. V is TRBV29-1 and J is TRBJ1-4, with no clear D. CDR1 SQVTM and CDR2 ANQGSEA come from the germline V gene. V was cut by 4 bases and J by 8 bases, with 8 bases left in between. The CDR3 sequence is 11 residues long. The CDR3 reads CSVGSEEKLFF. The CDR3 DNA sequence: TGCAGCGTTGGTAGTGAGGAAAAACTGTTTTTT.

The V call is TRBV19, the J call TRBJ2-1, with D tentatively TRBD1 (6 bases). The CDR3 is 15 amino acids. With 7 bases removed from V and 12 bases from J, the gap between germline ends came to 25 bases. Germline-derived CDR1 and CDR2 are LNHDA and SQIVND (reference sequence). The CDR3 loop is CASTDLGHPEDVQFF. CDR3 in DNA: TGTGCCAGTACCGATTTGGGACACCCCGAGGACGTGCAGTTCTTC.

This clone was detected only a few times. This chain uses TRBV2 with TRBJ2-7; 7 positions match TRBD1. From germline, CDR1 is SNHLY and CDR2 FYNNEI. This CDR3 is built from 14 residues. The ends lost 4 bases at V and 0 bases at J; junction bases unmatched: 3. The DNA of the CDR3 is TGTGCCAGCAGTGCACAGGGGCCCTCCTACGAGCAGTACTTC. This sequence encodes CASSAQGPSYEQYF.

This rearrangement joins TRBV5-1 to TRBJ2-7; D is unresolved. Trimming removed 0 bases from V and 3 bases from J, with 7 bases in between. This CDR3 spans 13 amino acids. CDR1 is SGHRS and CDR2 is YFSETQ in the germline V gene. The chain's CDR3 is CASSLGGFYEQYF. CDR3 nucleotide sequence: TGCGCCAGCAGCTTGGGCGGTTTCTACGAGCAGTACTTC. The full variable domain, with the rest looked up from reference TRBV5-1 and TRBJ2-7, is KAGVTQTPRYLIKTRGQQVTLSCSPISGHRSVSWYQQTPGQGLQFLFEYFSETQRNKGNFPGRFSGRQFSNSRSEMNVSTLELGDSALYLCASSLGGFYEQYFGPGTRLTVT.

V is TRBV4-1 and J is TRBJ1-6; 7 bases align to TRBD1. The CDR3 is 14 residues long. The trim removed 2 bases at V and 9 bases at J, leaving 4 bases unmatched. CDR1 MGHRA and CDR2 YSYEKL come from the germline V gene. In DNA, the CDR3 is TGCGCCAGCAGCCAACCACAGGGGATTTCACCCCTCCACTTT. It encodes CASSQPQGISPLHF.

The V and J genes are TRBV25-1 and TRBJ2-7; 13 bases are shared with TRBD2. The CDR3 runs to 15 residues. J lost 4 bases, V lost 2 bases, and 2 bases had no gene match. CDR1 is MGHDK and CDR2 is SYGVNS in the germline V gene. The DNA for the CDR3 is TGTGCCAGCAGTGAAGGGACTAGCGGGATGTACGAGCAGTACTTC. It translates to CASSEGTSGMYEQYF.

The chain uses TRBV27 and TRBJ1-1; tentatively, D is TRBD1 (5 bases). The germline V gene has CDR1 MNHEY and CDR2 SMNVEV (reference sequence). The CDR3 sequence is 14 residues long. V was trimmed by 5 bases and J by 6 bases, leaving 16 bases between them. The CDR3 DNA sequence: TGTGCCAGCAGTCCACTCCAAAGGGGCGCTGAAGCTTTCTTT. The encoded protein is CASSPLQRGAEAFF.

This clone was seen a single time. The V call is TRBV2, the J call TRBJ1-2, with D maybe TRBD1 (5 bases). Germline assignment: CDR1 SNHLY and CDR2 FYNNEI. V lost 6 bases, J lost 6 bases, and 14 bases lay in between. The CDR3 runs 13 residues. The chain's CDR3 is CASSETLQDGYTF. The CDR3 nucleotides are TGTGCCAGCAGCGAAACCTTACAGGATGGCTACACCTTC. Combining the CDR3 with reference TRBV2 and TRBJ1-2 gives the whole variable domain EPEVTQTPSHQVTQMGQEVILRCVPISNHLYFYWYRQILGQKVEFLVSFYNNEISEKSEIFDDQFSVERPDGSNFTLKIRSTKLEDSAMYFCASSETLQDGYTFGSGTRLTVV.

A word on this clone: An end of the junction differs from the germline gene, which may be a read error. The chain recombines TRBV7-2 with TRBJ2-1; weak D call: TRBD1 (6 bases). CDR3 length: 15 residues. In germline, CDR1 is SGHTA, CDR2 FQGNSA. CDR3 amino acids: CASTLTGTDYNEQFF. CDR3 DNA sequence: TGTGCCAGCACCTTAACAGGGACCGACTACAATGAGCAGTTCTTC.

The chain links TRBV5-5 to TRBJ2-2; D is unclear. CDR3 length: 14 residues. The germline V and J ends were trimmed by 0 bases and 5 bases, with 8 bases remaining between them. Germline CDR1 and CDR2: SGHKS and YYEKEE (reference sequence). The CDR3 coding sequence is TGTGCCAGCAGCTTGGTGGCAGGTACCGGGGAGCTGTTTTTT. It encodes CASSLVAGTGELFF.

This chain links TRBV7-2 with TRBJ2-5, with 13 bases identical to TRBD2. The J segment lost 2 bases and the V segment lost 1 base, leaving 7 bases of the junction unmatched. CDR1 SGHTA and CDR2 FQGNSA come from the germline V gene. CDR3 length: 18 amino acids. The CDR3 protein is CASSLGLAGGSGQETQYF. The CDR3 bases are TGTGCCAGCAGCTTAGGACTAGCGGGAGGATCCGGACAAGAGACCCAGTACTTC.

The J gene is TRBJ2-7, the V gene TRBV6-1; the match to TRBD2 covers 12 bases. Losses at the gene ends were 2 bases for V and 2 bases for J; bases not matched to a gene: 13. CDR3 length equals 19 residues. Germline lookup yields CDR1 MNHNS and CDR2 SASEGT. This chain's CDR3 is CASSERRGLAGRTTYEQYF. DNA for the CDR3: TGTGCCAGCAGTGAAAGGAGAGGACTAGCGGGACGTACCACCTACGAGCAGTACTTC.

This CDR3 is CASSVNRGDYGYTF. DNA for the CDR3: TGCGCCAGCAGTGTCAACAGGGGTGACTATGGCTACACCTTC. The chain carries TRBV10-2 and TRBJ1-2, with 7 bases lining up with TRBD1. J was trimmed by 3 bases and V by 4 bases; bases with no gene match: 5. Germline CDR1 reads WSHSY; CDR2 reads SAAADI. CDR3 length: 14 residues.

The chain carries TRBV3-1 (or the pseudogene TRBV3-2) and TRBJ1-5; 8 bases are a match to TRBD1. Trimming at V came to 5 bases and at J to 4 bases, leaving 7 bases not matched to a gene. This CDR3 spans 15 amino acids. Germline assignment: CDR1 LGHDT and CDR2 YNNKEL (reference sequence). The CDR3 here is CASSFGQGSNQPQHF. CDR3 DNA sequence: TGTGCCAGCAGCTTCGGACAGGGATCAAATCAGCCCCAGCATTTT.

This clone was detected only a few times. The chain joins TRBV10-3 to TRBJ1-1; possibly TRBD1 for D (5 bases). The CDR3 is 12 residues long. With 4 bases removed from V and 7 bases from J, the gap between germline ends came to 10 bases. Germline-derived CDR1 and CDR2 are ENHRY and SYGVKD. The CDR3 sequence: CAISAGSGEAFF. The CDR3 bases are TGTGCCATCAGTGCAGGGTCTGGTGAAGCTTTCTTT.

CDR3 sequence (DNA): TGTGCCAGCAGCTTTGTAGGACAAGCCCTAGCTAACTATGGCTACACCTTC. Its translation is CASSFVGQALANYGYTF. V and J are TRBV5-6 and TRBJ1-2, with a possible D match to TRBD1 (5 bases). Germline V gene lookup returns CDR1 SGHDT and CDR2 YYEEEE. V dropped 2 bases and J dropped 0 bases, with 17 bases sitting between them. The CDR3 runs 17 residues.

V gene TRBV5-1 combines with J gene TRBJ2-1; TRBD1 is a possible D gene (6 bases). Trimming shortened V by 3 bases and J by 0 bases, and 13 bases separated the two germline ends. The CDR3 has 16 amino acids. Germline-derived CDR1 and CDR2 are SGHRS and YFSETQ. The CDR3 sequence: CASSWQGLGSYNEQFF. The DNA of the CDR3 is TGCGCCAGCAGCTGGCAGGGGCTGGGCTCCTACAATGAGCAGTTCTTC.